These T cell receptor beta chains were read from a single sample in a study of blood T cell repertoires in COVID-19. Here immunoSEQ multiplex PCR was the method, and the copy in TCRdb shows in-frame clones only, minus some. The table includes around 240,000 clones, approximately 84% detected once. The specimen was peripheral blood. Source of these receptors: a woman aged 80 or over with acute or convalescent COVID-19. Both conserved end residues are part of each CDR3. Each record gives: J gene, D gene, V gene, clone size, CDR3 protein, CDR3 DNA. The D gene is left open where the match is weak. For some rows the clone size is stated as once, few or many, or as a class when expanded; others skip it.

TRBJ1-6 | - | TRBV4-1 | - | CASSQEEEEGTPVNSPLHF | TGCGCCAGCAGCCAAGAAGAAGAGGAGGGGACCCCGGTTAATTCACCCCTCCACTTT
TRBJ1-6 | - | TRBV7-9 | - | CASSFEQGNSPLHF | TGTGCCAGCAGCTTCGAACAGGGTAATTCACCCCTCCACTTT
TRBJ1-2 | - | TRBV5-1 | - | CASSLDGGYGYTF | TGCGCCAGCAGCTTGGACGGGGGGTATGGCTACACCTTC
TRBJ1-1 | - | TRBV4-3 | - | CASSQQGFGNTEAFF | TGCGCCAGCAGCCAACAGGGGTTCGGGAACACTGAAGCTTTCTTT
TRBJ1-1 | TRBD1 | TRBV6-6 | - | CASSLGQANTEAFF | TGTGCCAGCAGTCTAGGACAGGCGAACACTGAAGCTTTCTTT
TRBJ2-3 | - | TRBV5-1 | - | CASSSVSGTDTQYF | TGCGCCAGCAGCTCCGTATCTGGCACAGATACGCAGTATTTT
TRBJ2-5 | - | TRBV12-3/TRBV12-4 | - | CASSLLETQYF | TGTGCCAGCAGCTTACTAGAGACCCAGTACTTC
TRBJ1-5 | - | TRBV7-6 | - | CASSFTPRGRDQPQHF | TGTGCCAGCAGCTTTACCCCCAGGGGAAGGGATCAGCCCCAGCATTTT
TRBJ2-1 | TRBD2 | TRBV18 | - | CASSPPGGLAGIEQFF | TGTGCCAGCTCACCCCCCGGAGGGCTAGCGGGAATTGAGCAGTTCTTC
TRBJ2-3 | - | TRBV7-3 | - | CASSTRDNTDTQYF | TGTGCCAGCAGCACCCGGGATAACACAGATACGCAGTATTTT
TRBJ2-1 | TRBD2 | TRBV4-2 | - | CASSQDSERGEQFF | TGTGCCAGCAGCCAAGATAGCGAGCGGGGAGAGCAGTTCTTC
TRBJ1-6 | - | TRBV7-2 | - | CASSLGQNSPLHF | TGTGCCAGCAGCTTAGGTCAGAATTCACCCCTCCACTTT
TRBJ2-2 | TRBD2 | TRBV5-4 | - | CASSLSGGPGELFF | TGTGCCAGCAGCCTTAGCGGGGGACCCGGGGAGCTGTTTTTT
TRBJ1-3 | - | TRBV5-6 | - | CASSLGETGNTIYF | TGTGCCAGCAGCTTGGGAGAAACTGGAAACACCATATATTTT
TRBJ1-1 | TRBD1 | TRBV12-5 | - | CASSRGQGITEAFF | TGTGCTAGTTCAAGGGGGCAGGGCATCACTGAAGCTTTCTTT
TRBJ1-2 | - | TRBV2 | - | CASSVRGGYGYTF | TGTGCCAGCAGTGTAAGGGGTGGCTATGGCTACACCTTC
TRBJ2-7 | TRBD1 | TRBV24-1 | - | CATSDPGQGAYEQYF | TGTGCCACCAGTGACCCCGGACAGGGGGCCTACGAGCAGTACTTC
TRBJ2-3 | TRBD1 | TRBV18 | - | CASSPRQGATDTQYF | TGTGCCAGCTCACCACGGCAGGGGGCAACAGATACGCAGTATTTT
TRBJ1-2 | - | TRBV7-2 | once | CASSSKLGLRYGYTF | TGTGCCAGCAGCTCTAAGCTGGGACTTCGGTATGGCTACACCTTC
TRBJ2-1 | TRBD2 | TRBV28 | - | CASRPNLGTSGFPNEQFF | TGTGCCAGCAGGCCTAACCTCGGGACTAGCGGGTTTCCCAATGAGCAGTTCTTC
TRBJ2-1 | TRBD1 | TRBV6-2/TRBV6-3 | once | CASSSDRGMRYNEQFF | TGTGCCAGCAGTTCCGACAGGGGGATGAGGTACAATGAGCAGTTCTTC
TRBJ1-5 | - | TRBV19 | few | CASSISSNQPQHF | TGTGCCAGTAGTATTAGTAGCAATCAGCCCCAGCATTTT
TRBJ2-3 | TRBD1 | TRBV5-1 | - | CASSQQGAPDTQYF | TGCGCCAGCAGCCAACAGGGGGCCCCAGATACGCAGTATTTT
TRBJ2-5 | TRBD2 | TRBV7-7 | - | CASSLGAGGPYETQYF | TGTGCTAGCAGCTTAGGGGCGGGAGGGCCTTATGAGACCCAGTACTTC
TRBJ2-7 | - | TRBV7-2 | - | CASSFRDTFYEQYF | TGTGCCAGCAGCTTTAGGGACACATTCTACGAGCAGTACTTC
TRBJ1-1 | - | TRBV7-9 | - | CASSLGVRQGTEAFF | TGTGCCAGCAGCTTAGGGGTCAGGCAGGGCACTGAAGCTTTCTTT
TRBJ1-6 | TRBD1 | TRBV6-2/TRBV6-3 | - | CASSYSQGAFNSPLHF | TGTGCCAGCAGTTACTCGCAGGGGGCCTTTAATTCACCCCTCCACTTT
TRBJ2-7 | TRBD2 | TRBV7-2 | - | CASSLVGGRAGSEQYF | TGTGCCAGCAGCTTAGTTGGCGGGAGGGCCGGGAGCGAGCAGTACTTC
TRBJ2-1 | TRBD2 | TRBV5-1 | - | CASSLGSSGGYNEQFF | TGCGCCAGCAGCTTGGGTAGTAGCGGGGGTTACAATGAGCAGTTCTTC
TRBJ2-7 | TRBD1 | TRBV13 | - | CASSFTGTGINEQYF | TGTGCCAGCAGTTTCACCGGGACAGGGATCAACGAGCAGTACTTC
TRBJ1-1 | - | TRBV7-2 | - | CASSLDRSTEAFF | TGTGCCAGCAGCCTTGACAGGTCCACTGAAGCTTTCTTT
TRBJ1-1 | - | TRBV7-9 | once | CASSFSGVGTEAFF | TGTGCCAGCAGCTTTTCGGGAGTTGGGACTGAAGCTTTCTTT
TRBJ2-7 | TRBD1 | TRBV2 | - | CASQGALSSYEQYF | TGTGCCAGCCAGGGGGCCCTGAGCTCCTACGAGCAGTACTTC
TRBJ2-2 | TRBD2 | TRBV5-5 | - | CASSLSSGSYWAGELFF | TGTGCCAGCAGCTTGTCTAGCGGGAGTTATTGGGCCGGGGAGCTGTTTTTT
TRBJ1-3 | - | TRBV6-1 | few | CASSEFVAASSGNTIYF | TGTGCCAGCAGTGAATTCGTCGCGGCCAGCTCTGGAAACACCATATATTTT
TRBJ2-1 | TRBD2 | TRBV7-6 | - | CASSLGSSGGVYNEQFF | TGTGCCAGCAGCTTGGGGTCCAGCGGGGGTGTCTACAATGAGCAGTTCTTC
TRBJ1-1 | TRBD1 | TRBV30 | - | CAKRTGSETEAFF | TGTGCCAAAAGGACAGGGTCGGAGACTGAAGCTTTCTTT
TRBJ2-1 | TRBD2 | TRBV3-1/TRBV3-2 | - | CASSPGLAGEFF | TGTGCCAGCAGCCCCGGACTAGCGGGGGAGTTCTTC
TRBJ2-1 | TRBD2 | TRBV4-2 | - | CASSHSGGVKDEQFF | TGTGCCAGCAGTCATAGCGGGGGGGTAAAGGATGAGCAGTTCTTC
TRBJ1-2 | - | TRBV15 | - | CATSREDSYGYTF | TGTGCCACCAGCAGAGAGGACTCCTATGGCTACACCTTC
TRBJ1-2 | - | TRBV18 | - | CASSPPGRSGYTF | TGTGCCAGCTCACCACCAGGGAGGAGCGGCTACACCTTC
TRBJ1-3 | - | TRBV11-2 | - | CASTPEVARNTIYF | TGTGCCAGCACTCCTGAGGTTGCCCGAAACACCATATATTTT
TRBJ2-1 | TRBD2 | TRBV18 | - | CASSPPAYGSLAAHEQFF | TGTGCCAGCTCACCACCTGCGTACGGGTCACTAGCGGCCCATGAGCAGTTCTTC
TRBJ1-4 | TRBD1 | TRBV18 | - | CASSATGGLNEKLFF | TGTGCCAGCTCAGCGACAGGGGGCCTTAATGAAAAACTGTTTTTT
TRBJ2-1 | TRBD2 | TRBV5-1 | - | CASSLEGGRTTNEQFF | TGCGCCAGCAGCTTGGAGGGCGGGAGAACAACGAATGAGCAGTTCTTC
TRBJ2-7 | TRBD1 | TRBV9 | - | CASRNTGTGALVRGYEQYF | TGTGCCAGCAGAAACACCGGGACAGGAGCCCTCGTTAGGGGCTACGAGCAGTACTTC
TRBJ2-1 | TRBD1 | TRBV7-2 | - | CASSLGSGTGKNEQFF | TGTGCCAGCAGCTTAGGATCCGGGACAGGGAAGAATGAGCAGTTCTTC
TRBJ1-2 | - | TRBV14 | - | CASSQEAVYGYTF | TGTGCCAGCAGCCAAGAGGCGGTCTATGGCTACACCTTC
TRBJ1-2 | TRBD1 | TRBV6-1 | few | CASSEGTACTF | TGTGCCAGCAGTGAGGGGACAGCCTGCACCTTC